These 30 T cell receptor beta chains were all obtained from the same sample, sequenced in a study of OX40 agonist ivuxolimab in advanced cancers. Produced via immunoSEQ multiplex PCR; TCRdb's table is partial and in-frame only. Here the sample spans 60,000 to 65,000 clones, 65% to 90% being singletons. The sample was CD4+ or CD8+ T cells sorted from blood, taken in a trial of the OX40 agonist ivuxolimab. The receptors shown here come from an adult with an advanced solid tumor such as melanoma, head and neck, liver or kidney cancer.

This clone was found once. The genes are TRBV2 and TRBJ2-1; possibly TRBD1 for D (6 bases). Germline V CDR1 and CDR2: SNHLY, FYNNEI. The CDR3 is 13 residues long. V shed 4 bases and J shed 9 bases, with 13 bases lying between them. The CDR3 sequence: CASSVYRVGEQFF. The CDR3 bases are TGTGCCAGCAGTGTTTACAGGGTCGGTGAGCAGTTCTTC.

This clone was seen just once. V usage is TRBV6-1 and J usage is TRBJ1-5; 9 nucleotides agree with TRBD1. The CDR3 covers 15 residues. The germline gives CDR1 MNHNS, CDR2 SASEGT. The V segment lost 5 bases and the J segment 1 base; nucleotides outside the gene matches: 3. The CDR3 region has the DNA TGTGCCAGCAGTATACAGGGGGCCAGCAATCAGCCCCAGCATTTT. Residues: CASSIQGASNQPQHF.

The chain is built from TRBV15 and TRBJ1-2, with D unclear. CDR3 size: 13 residues. Between the trimmed V and J ends, which lost 1 base and 8 bases, there was a span of 11 bases. Germline V CDR1 and CDR2: LNHNV, YYDKDF (reference sequence). In DNA, the CDR3 is TGTGCCACCAGCAGAGGGGTCCTGGGAGGCTACACCTTC. Translated, it gives CATSRGVLGGYTF.

Comments on this clone: Other DNA sequences in the same sample also yield this CDR3. The genes are TRBV6-5 and TRBJ1-3; 9 bases map to TRBD1. This CDR3 is 14 amino acids long. V lost 6 bases, J lost 0 bases, and 0 bases stayed unmatched. Germline CDR1 MNHEY, CDR2 SVGAGI. CDR3 sequence reads: CASRTGGSGNTIYF. The CDR3 DNA reads TGTGCCAGCAGGACAGGGGGCTCTGGAAACACCATATATTTT.

The V call is TRBV23-1, the J call TRBJ2-7; D uncertain. TRBV23-1 is placed among ORFs of uncertain function. Trimming took off 4 bases at V and 0 bases at J, with 16 bases between the two ends. The CDR3 consists of 16 residues. The DNA of the CDR3 is TGCGCCAGCAGTCTTGATACGGGCCCGAGCTCCTACGAGCAGTACTTC. Translation gives CASSLDTGPSSYEQYF.

This sequence joins TRBV11-3 and TRBJ2-2; TRBD2 agrees at 11 bases. CDR1 and CDR2 (germline): SGHNT, YENEEA. The CDR3 runs 16 residues. The junction had 2 bases not matched to a gene; V was cut back by 5 bases and J by 0 bases. The CDR3 DNA is TGTGCCAGCAGCATACTAGCGGGGGCGAACACCGGGGAGCTGTTTTTT. This translates into CASSILAGANTGELFF.

This clone was picked up a small number of times. The V and J genes are TRBV20-1 and TRBJ2-7; D may be TRBD2 (5 bases). The CDR3 totals 11 residues. Between the trimmed V and J ends, which lost 3 bases and 9 bases, there was a span of 12 bases. Germline CDR1 and CDR2: DFQATT and SNEGSKA (reference sequence). In nucleotides, the CDR3 is TGCAGTGCTAGGTACAGTGCGGGGCAGTACTTC. Translating gives CSARYSAGQYF.

The J gene is TRBJ1-3, the V gene TRBV7-9; tentative D call: TRBD1 (6 bases). Germline CDR1 and CDR2: SEHNR and FQNEAQ (reference sequence). Trimming took 2 bases from V and 0 from J, leaving 14 bases between them. The CDR3 spans 17 residues. The CDR3 DNA sequence: TGTGCCAGCAGCTTAAAAAGGGACATAGGCTCTGGAAACACCATATATTTT. It is translated as CASSLKRDIGSGNTIYF.

This clone was detected a few times. This chain connects TRBV10-3 to TRBJ1-2; D is perhaps TRBD1 (5 bases). Trimming left V 4 bases short and J 10 bases short, with 10 bases between. Germline V gives CDR1 ENHRY, CDR2 SYGVKD. The CDR3 sequence is 11 residues long. This CDR3 is CAISAGTVYTF. The CDR3 DNA is TGTGCCATCAGTGCCGGGACCGTCTACACCTTC.

The V and J genes are TRBV18 and TRBJ2-1; maybe TRBD2 (6 bases). Trimming took 3 bases from V and 9 from J, leaving 15 bases between them. The CDR3 spans 14 residues. Germline assignment: CDR1 KGHSH and CDR2 LQKENI. The CDR3 spells CASSPHRREVEQFF. CDR3 in DNA: TGTGCCAGCTCACCTCATCGCAGGGAGGTTGAGCAGTTCTTC.

The table lists this clone with a few counts. The chain recombines TRBV5-4 with TRBJ2-3; the match to TRBD2 covers 13 bases. V lost 0 bases, J lost 4 bases, and 2 bases stayed unmatched. The CDR3 is 16 residues long. CDR1 and CDR2 (germline): SGHNT, YYREEE (reference sequence). CDR3 nucleotides: TGTGCCAGCAGCTTGGCGACTAGCGGGGGGTCAGATACGCAGTATTTT. Translated: CASSLATSGGSDTQYF. The full variable domain, in which reference TRBV5-4 and TRBJ2-3 provide the parts outside the CDR3, is ETGVTQSPTHLIKTRGQQVTLRCSSQSGHNTVSWYQQALGQGPQFIFQYYREEENGRGNFPPRFSGLQFPNYSSELNVNALELDDSALYLCASSLATSGGSDTQYFGPGTRLTVL.

The CDR3 is CASRVTGVDGYTF. In DNA form, the CDR3 reads TGTGCCAGCAGGGTCACAGGGGTTGATGGCTACACCTTC. The rearrangement links TRBV2 to TRBJ1-2; 7 bases agree with TRBD1. Unmatched junction bases numbered 7, after V lost 6 bases and J lost 6 bases. CDR1 and CDR2 from the germline V gene are SNHLY and FYNNEI. The CDR3 is 13 residues long. The whole variable domain, filled in from reference TRBV2 and TRBJ1-2, reads EPEVTQTPSHQVTQMGQEVILRCVPISNHLYFYWYRQILGQKVEFLVSFYNNEISEKSEIFDDQFSVERPDGSNFTLKIRSTKLEDSAMYFCASRVTGVDGYTFGSGTRLTVV.

The rearrangement joins TRBV6-5 to TRBJ1-6; no firm D call. V shed 6 bases and J shed 12 bases, with 18 bases lying between them. This CDR3 spans 14 amino acids. Per the germline V gene, CDR1 is MNHEY and CDR2 is SVGAGI. CDR3 protein: CASRGDTSFGPLHF. The CDR3 DNA reads TGTGCCAGCAGGGGCGACACGTCTTTCGGACCCCTCCACTTT.

The chain employs TRBV5-6 and TRBJ2-7, with D possibly TRBD2 on 5 matching bases. V was clipped by 3 bases and J by 2 bases, with 6 bases between them. The CDR3 is 12 amino acids. Germline V lookup: CDR1 SGHDT, CDR2 YYEEEE. CDR3 coding DNA: TGTGCCAGCAGCTCCGGGACCTACGAGCAGTACTTC. This encodes CASSSGTYEQYF.

The rearrangement links TRBV29-1 to TRBJ1-2; D remains ambiguous. The V gene lost 2 bases and the J gene lost 2 bases, with 6 bases spanning the gap. Germline CDR1 and CDR2: SQVTM and ANQGSEA. The CDR3 loop spans 12 amino acids. The DNA for the CDR3 is TGCAGCGTTGAAAGGGCCAACTATGGCTACACCTTC. Protein product: CSVERANYGYTF.

The chain joins TRBV5-1 to TRBJ2-7; TRBD2 agrees at 12 bases. The CDR3 spans 15 residues. The germline V gene encodes CDR1 SGHRS and CDR2 YFSETQ. The J segment lost 3 bases and the V segment lost 3 bases, leaving 4 bases of the junction unmatched. This CDR3 is CASSSGLAGNYEQYF. The CDR3 region has the DNA TGCGCCAGCAGCTCCGGACTAGCGGGAAACTACGAGCAGTACTTC.

The chain recombines TRBV30 with TRBJ2-3, with D possibly being TRBD1 or TRBD2 (5 bases each). CDR1 is GTSNPN and CDR2 is SVGIG in the germline V gene (reference sequence). Trimming took off 2 bases at V and 4 bases at J, with 19 bases between the two ends. This CDR3 comprises 16 residues. This chain's CDR3 is CAWSRGRARAADTQYF. The CDR3 DNA reads as TGTGCCTGGAGTAGGGGACGCGCGCGAGCGGCAGATACGCAGTATTTT.

This clone was found a few times. V gene TRBV7-9 combines with J gene TRBJ1-1; D remains unclear. V dropped 2 bases and J dropped 0 bases, with 4 bases sitting between them. Germline V CDR1 and CDR2: SEHNR, FQNEAQ (reference sequence). The CDR3 has 13 amino acids. The CDR3 DNA reads TGTGCCAGCAGCTTATGGATGAACACTGAAGCTTTCTTT. The encoded protein is CASSLWMNTEAFF. Using reference TRBV7-9 and TRBJ1-1 for the parts outside the CDR3, the full variable domain is DTGVSQNPRHKITKRGQNVTFRCDPISEHNRLYWYRQTLGQGPEFLTYFQNEAQLEKSRLLSDRFSAERPKGSFSTLEIQRTEQGDSAMYLCASSLWMNTEAFFGQGTRLTVV.

V and J are TRBV7-3 and TRBJ2-3; 9 bases agree with TRBD1. Germline CDR1 SGHTA, CDR2 FQGTGA. CDR3 size: 13 residues. V trimming: 5 bases; J trimming: 9 bases; junction bases outside the gene matches: 6. CDR3 protein: CASSLLTGGTQYF. The CDR3 nucleotides read TGTGCCAGCAGCCTGCTTACAGGGGGCACGCAGTATTTT.

This clone was counted once. The chain uses TRBV18 and TRBJ1-5; D ambiguous. This CDR3 region has 15 residues. In germline, CDR1 is KGHSH, CDR2 LQKENI. V lost 2 bases, J lost 0 bases, and 8 bases lay in between. The CDR3 is CASSPNVNSNQPQHF. CDR3 sequence (DNA): TGTGCCAGCTCACCAAACGTTAATAGCAATCAGCCCCAGCATTTT.

This rearrangement joins TRBV27 to TRBJ2-3, with 12 bases aligning to TRBD2. J gave up 7 bases and V 6 bases, and 5 bases lay outside the gene matches. Germline V gene lookup returns CDR1 MNHEY and CDR2 SMNVEV (reference sequence). This CDR3 comprises 14 residues. The CDR3, as DNA: TGTGCCAGCAGCCTAGCGGGAGGGATAAATACGCAGTATTTT. This codes for CASSLAGGINTQYF.

The chain is built from TRBV11-2 and TRBJ2-1; the match to TRBD2 covers 7 bases. Trimming at V came to 10 bases and at J to 9 bases, leaving 18 bases not matched to a gene. The V gene's germline CDR1 is SGHAT and CDR2 FQNNGV. This CDR3 contains 15 residues. Written as DNA, the CDR3 is TGTGCCACCGTTGGTTGGTCGGGGGGTGGGTTTGAGCAGTTCTTC. Translating it yields CATVGWSGGGFEQFF.

The chain links TRBV6-5 to TRBJ1-2; D is unresolved. With 6 bases removed from V and 4 bases from J, the gap between germline ends came to 15 bases. The length of the CDR3 is 14 residues. Germline CDR1 is MNHEY and CDR2 is SVGAGI. DNA for the CDR3: TGTGCCAGCAGCCGCTCGATAGGGTTCTATGGCTACACCTTC. Translating gives CASSRSIGFYGYTF.

The chain is built from TRBV5-8 and TRBJ2-3, with TRBD1 as a possible D gene (6 bases). This CDR3 spans 15 amino acids. Germline CDR1 is SGHTS and CDR2 is YDEGEE. V was trimmed by 6 bases and J by 6 bases, leaving 20 bases between them. The chain's CDR3 is CASNPLTGWRDTQYF. Written as DNA, the CDR3 is TGTGCCAGCAACCCTTTGACAGGTTGGAGGGATACGCAGTATTTT.

Only one count was recorded for this clone. CDR3 protein: CASSYPDSYEQYF. CDR3 nucleotides: TGTGCCAGCAGTTACCCGGACAGCTACGAGCAGTACTTC. The V call is TRBV6-5, the J call TRBJ2-7, with a tentative D call TRBD1 (6 bases). V lost 2 bases, J lost 3 bases, and 8 bases lay in between. The CDR3 loop spans 13 amino acids. Germline V gives CDR1 MNHEY, CDR2 SVGAGI.

Note on this clone: At the DNA level, this CDR3 is encoded by other sequences in the same sample as well. This sequence joins TRBV6-5 and TRBJ1-3; D call uncertain. The CDR3 totals 15 residues. Between the trimmed V and J ends, which lost 4 bases and 0 bases, there was a span of 10 bases. The V gene's germline CDR1 is MNHEY and CDR2 SVGAGI. The CDR3 region is CASSLGSFSGNTIYF. The CDR3 region has the DNA TGTGCCAGCAGTTTGGGCTCCTTCTCTGGAAACACCATATATTTT.

The CDR3 sequence is CASSLGSGRQYF. Written as DNA, the CDR3 is TGTGCCAGCAGCTTAGGGTCGGGTAGACAGTACTTC. The rearrangement joins TRBV11-1 to TRBJ2-7; D call uncertain. Germline V gene lookup returns CDR1 SGHAT and CDR2 FQDESV (reference sequence). Trimming took 1 base from V and 10 from J, leaving 11 bases between them. This CDR3 spans 12 amino acids.

V and J are TRBV5-1 and TRBJ1-2, with 11 nucleotides matching TRBD1. The CDR3 is 17 amino acids. Trimming cost V 0 bases and J 7 bases; bases outside gene matches: 11. The V gene's germline CDR1 is SGHRS and CDR2 YFSETQ. The DNA for the CDR3 is TGCGCCAGCAGCTTGGCAGGACAGGGGGCCGGAGACTCTGGCTACACCTTC. This encodes CASSLAGQGAGDSGYTF.

The rearrangement uses TRBV5-1 and TRBJ2-2, with D perhaps TRBD1 or TRBD2 (5 bases each). CDR1 is SGHRS, CDR2 YFSETQ, per germline. This CDR3 has 17 residues. Trimming removed 6 bases from V and 1 base from J, with 19 bases in between. The CDR3 region is CASMGLSLGVNTGELFF. CDR3 bases: TGCGCCAGCATGGGTTTGTCGCTGGGGGTGAACACCGGGGAGCTGTTTTTT.

The gene calls are TRBV5-1 and TRBJ1-3, with TRBD1 matching 7 bases. The CDR3 extends over 14 amino acids. V lost 3 bases to trimming and J lost 3 bases; unmatched junction nucleotides: 3. Germline V gene sequence: CDR1 SGHRS, CDR2 YFSETQ. The DNA of the CDR3 is TGCGCCAGCAGCTCGGGACAGCTTGGAAACACCATATATTTT. Translating it yields CASSSGQLGNTIYF.